Listed below are T cell receptor beta chains from one sample, sequenced in a study of T cell clones after liver transplantation. Clones were sequenced by immunoSEQ multiplex PCR, and TCRdb holds only the in-frame ones, with some missing. The sample lists 85,000 to 110,000 clones, about 86% occurring once. The material was CD4+ T cells from blood, obtained approximately 50 months after liver transplant. The receptors here all came from a human patient who received a liver transplant. The T cells may partly be graft donor cells. The CDR3 runs from the conserved cysteine through the conserved F or W. D genes are given only for firm matches. Clone size is given for some rows only: seen once, a few or many times, or a class if the clone is expanded.

clone_size j_call d_call v_call cdr3_aa cdr3_nt
- TRBJ2-7 TRBD2 TRBV11-2 CASSPTSGNSYEQYF TGTGCCAGCAGCCCCACTAGCGGGAATTCCTACGAGCAGTACTTC
- TRBJ1-5 - TRBV7-8 CASSLMGGGNQPQHF TGTGCCAGCAGCCTAATGGGGGGGGGCAATCAGCCCCAGCATTTT
- TRBJ2-5 - TRBV5-1 CASSFAKLGGETQYF TGCGCCAGCAGCTTCGCCAAGTTGGGGGGAGAGACCCAGTACTTC
few TRBJ2-7 - TRBV10-3 CAIDGGPTQNTYEQYF TGTGCCATCGACGGAGGCCCGACCCAAAATACCTACGAGCAGTACTTC
- TRBJ2-3 TRBD1 TRBV27 CASSRGRTDTQYF TGTGCCAGCAGCAGGGGGCGCACAGATACGCAGTATTTT
- TRBJ2-7 - TRBV5-5 CASQGHLVGLLEQYF TGTGCCAGCCAGGGACACCTCGTTGGTCTGTTGGAGCAGTACTTC
- TRBJ2-5 TRBD1 TRBV9 CASSVGGTGPQETQYF TGTGCCAGCAGCGTAGGAGGGACAGGCCCCCAAGAGACCCAGTACTTC
- TRBJ2-2 - TRBV9 CASSVRGLWGTGELFF TGTGCCAGCAGCGTAAGGGGCCTTTGGGGCACCGGGGAGCTGTTTTTT
- TRBJ1-4 - TRBV28 CASSPDRWEKLFF TGTGCCAGCAGCCCCGACAGATGGGAAAAACTGTTTTTT
- TRBJ2-2 - TRBV6-5 CASSPKGTGELFF TGTGCCAGCAGTCCTAAGGGAACCGGGGAGCTGTTTTTT
many TRBJ2-7 - TRBV10-3 CAISAPRRANEQYF TGTGCCATCAGCGCCCCCAGGCGGGCTAACGAGCAGTACTTC
- TRBJ1-1 - TRBV19 CASKSWGSNTEAFF TGTGCCAGTAAGTCTTGGGGGTCTAACACTGAAGCTTTCTTT
- TRBJ1-4 - TRBV5-1 CASSLSLNEKLFF TGCGCCAGCAGCTTGTCGCTTAATGAAAAACTGTTTTTT
- TRBJ2-5 - TRBV5-1 CASSSQVSEETQYF TGCGCCAGCAGCTCACAGGTTTCAGAAGAGACCCAGTACTTC
- TRBJ2-2 TRBD1 TRBV7-7 CASSWGQGANTGELFF TGTGCCAGCAGCTGGGGACAGGGTGCCAACACCGGGGAGCTGTTTTTT
- TRBJ1-3 - TRBV4-1 CASSQDTFMAAGSGNTIYF TGCGCCAGCAGCCAAGATACTTTTATGGCAGCGGGCTCTGGAAACACCATATATTTT
- TRBJ1-2 TRBD1 TRBV4-2 CASSSPGQSNGYTF TGTGCCAGCAGCTCCCCGGGACAGTCAAATGGCTACACCTTC
- TRBJ2-5 TRBD1 TRBV2 CASSRQGPNLQETQYF TGTGCCAGCAGCCGACAGGGGCCGAACCTCCAAGAGACCCAGTACTTC
- TRBJ1-1 - TRBV9 CASSVGLMGVMNTEAFF TGTGCCAGCAGCGTCGGGTTAATGGGGGTTATGAACACTGAAGCTTTCTTT
- TRBJ1-1 - TRBV15 CATTLGGDTEAFF TGTGCCACCACCCTCGGGGGTGACACTGAAGCTTTCTTT
- TRBJ2-2 TRBD1 TRBV6-1 CASRGQVVRAGELFF TGTGCCAGCAGAGGACAGGTTGTAAGGGCCGGGGAGCTGTTTTTT
- TRBJ1-1 TRBD1 TRBV28 CASSGEGGPLRVNTEAFF TGTGCCAGCAGTGGGGAAGGGGGCCCTTTGAGAGTGAACACTGAAGCTTTCTTT
- TRBJ1-5 - TRBV6-1 CASSETIVSQPQHF TGTGCCAGCAGTGAAACTATCGTCTCTCAGCCCCAGCATTTT
few TRBJ1-1 - TRBV18 CASSLTTGPNTEAFF TGTGCCAGCTCACTTACGACAGGACCGAACACTGAAGCTTTCTTT
- TRBJ1-1 - TRBV6-6 CASSYSARTDTEAFF TGTGCCAGCAGTTACTCGGCCAGGACGGACACTGAAGCTTTCTTT
- TRBJ1-4 TRBD1 TRBV18 CASSQVQGANEKLFF TGTGCCAGCTCACAAGTACAGGGGGCGAATGAAAAACTGTTTTTT